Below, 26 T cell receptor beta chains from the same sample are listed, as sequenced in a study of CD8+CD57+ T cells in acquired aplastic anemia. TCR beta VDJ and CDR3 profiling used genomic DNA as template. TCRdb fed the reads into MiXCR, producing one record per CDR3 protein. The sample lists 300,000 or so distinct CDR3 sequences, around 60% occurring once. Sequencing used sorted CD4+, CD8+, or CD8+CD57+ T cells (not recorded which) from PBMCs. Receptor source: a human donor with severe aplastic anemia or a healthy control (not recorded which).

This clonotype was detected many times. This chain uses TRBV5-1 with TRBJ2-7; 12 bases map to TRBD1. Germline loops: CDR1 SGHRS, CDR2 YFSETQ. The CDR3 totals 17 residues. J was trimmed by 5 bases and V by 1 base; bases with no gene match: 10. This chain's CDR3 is CASSLQPSGTGGDEQYF. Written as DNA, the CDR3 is TGCGCCAGCAGCTTGCAACCCTCCGGGACAGGGGGCGACGAGCAGTACTTC. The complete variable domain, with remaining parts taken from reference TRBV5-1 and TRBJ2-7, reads KAGVTQTPRYLIKTRGQQVTLSCSPISGHRSVSWYQQTPGQGLQFLFEYFSETQRNKGNFPGRFSGRQFSNSRSEMNVSTLELGDSALYLCASSLQPSGTGGDEQYFGPGTRLTVT.

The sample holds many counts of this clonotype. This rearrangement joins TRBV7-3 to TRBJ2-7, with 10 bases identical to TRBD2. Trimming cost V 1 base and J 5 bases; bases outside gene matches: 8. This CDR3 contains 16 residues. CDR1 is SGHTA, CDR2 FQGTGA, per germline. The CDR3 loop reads CASSLMGGLAPHEQYF. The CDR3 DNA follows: TGTGCCAGCAGCTTAATGGGGGGACTAGCGCCACACGAGCAGTACTTC.

CDR3: CASSADPTDTQYF. The CDR3 DNA sequence: TGTGCCAGCAGCGCAGACCCCACAGATACGCAGTATTTT. V usage is TRBV7-8 and J usage is TRBJ2-3; unclear D gene. The CDR3 spans 13 residues. With 5 bases removed from V and 2 bases from J, the gap between germline ends came to 8 bases. Germline CDR1 reads SGHVS; CDR2 reads FQNEAQ.

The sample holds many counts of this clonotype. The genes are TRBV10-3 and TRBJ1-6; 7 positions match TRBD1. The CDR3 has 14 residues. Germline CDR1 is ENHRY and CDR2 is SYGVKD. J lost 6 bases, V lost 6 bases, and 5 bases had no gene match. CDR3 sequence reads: CAIRPRDSNSPLHF. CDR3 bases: TGTGCCATCAGACCTAGGGACAGTAATTCACCCCTCCACTTT.

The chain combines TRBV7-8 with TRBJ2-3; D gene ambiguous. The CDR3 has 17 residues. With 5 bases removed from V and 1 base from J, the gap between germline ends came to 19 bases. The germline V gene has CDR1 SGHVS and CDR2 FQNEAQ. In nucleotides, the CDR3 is TGTGCCAGCAGCCCTCGACCAGTACGATTAGGCACAGATACGCAGTATTTT. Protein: CASSPRPVRLGTDTQYF.

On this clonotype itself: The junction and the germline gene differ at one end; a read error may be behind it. CDR3 loop: CASSPTRKEGSTIYF. The CDR3 DNA follows: TGTGCCAGCTCACCAACGAGAAAAGAGGGAAGCACCATATATTTT. The rearrangement uses TRBV18 and TRBJ1-3; D call uncertain. The CDR3 runs 15 residues. Germline CDR1 is KGHSH and CDR2 is LQKENI. Based on the CDR3 plus reference TRBV18 and TRBJ1-3, the full variable domain is NAGVMQNPRHLVRRRGQEARLRCSPMKGHSHVYWYRQLPEEGLKFMVYLQKENIIDESGMPKERFSAEFPKEGPSILRIQQVVRGDSAAYFCASSPTRKEGSTIYFGEGSWLTVV.

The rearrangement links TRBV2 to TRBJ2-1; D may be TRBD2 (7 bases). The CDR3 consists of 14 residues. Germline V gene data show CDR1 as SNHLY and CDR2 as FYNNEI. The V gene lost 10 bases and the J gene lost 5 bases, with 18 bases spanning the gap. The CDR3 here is CAKAGEGGHNEQFF. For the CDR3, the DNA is TGTGCCAAGGCGGGCGAGGGGGGGCACAATGAGCAGTTCTTC.

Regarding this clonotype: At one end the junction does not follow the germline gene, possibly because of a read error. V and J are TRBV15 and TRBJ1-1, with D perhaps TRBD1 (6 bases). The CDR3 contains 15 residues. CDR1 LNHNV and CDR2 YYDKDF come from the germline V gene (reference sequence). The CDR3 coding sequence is TGTGCCACCATGTTCTCTGGACAGCCCAACAATGAAGCTTTCTTT. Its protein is CATMFSGQPNNEAFF.

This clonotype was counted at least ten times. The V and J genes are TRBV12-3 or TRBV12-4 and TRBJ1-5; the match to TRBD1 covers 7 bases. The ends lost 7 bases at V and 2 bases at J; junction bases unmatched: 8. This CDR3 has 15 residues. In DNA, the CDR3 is TGTGCCAGCACCATGACAGGGTCTCGCAATCAGCCCCAGCATTTT. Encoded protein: CASTMTGSRNQPQHF.

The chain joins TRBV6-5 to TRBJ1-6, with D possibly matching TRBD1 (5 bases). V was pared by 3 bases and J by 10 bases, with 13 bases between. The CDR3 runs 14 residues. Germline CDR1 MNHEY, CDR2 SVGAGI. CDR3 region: CASSYEAGRSPLHF. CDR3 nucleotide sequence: TGTGCCAGCAGTTATGAGGCAGGGAGATCACCCCTCCACTTT.

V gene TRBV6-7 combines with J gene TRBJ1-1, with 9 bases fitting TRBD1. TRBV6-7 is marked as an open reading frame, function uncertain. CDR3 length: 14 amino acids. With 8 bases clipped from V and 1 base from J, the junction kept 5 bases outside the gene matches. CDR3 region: CASGRDRENTEAFF. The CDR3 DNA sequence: TGTGCCAGCGGCCGGGACAGGGAGAACACTGAAGCTTTCTTT.

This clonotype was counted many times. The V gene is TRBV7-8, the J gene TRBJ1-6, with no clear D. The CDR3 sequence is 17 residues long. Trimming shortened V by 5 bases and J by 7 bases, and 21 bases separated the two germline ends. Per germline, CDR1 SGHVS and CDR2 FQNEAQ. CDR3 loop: CASSTRGGGMRNSPLHF. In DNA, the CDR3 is TGTGCCAGCAGCACACGGGGTGGAGGGATGAGGAATTCACCCCTCCACTTT.

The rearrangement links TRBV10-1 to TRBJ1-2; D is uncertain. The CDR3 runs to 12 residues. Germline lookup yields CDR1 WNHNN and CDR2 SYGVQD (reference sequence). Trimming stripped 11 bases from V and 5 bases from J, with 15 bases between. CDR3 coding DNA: TGCGCCGCGGCCGGGGAGGGATATGGCTACACCTTC. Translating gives CAAAGEGYGYTF.

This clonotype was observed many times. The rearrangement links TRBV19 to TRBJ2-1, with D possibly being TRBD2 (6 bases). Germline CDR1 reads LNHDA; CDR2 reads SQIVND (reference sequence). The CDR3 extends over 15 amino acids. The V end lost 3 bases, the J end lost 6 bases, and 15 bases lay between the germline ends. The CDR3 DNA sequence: TGTGCCAGTAGTATGCCCGCGGGGCTATCCAATGAGCAGTTCTTC. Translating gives CASSMPAGLSNEQFF.

In DNA form, the CDR3 reads TGTGCCACCAGCAGCCCCACCTCGGACAGGGGCCTGGAGACCCAGTACTTC. Translated: CATSSPTSDRGLETQYF. The chain uses TRBV15 and TRBJ2-5, with 9 bases aligning to TRBD1. The CDR3 runs 17 residues. Germline lookup yields CDR1 LNHNV and CDR2 YYDKDF (reference sequence). After removal of 3 bases from V and 5 bases from J, the junction contained 13 bases not matched to a gene.

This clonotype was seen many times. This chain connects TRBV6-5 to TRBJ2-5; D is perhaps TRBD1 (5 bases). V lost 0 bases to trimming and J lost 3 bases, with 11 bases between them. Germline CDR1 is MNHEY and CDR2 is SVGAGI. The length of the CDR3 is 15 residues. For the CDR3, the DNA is TGTGCCAGCAGTTACTCCTGGGGCGCAAAAGAGACCCAGTACTTC. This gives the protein CASSYSWGAKETQYF.

CDR3 in amino acids: CASSPGGRLNSPLHF. The CDR3 bases are TGTGCCAGCTCACCCGGGGGCAGGCTTAATTCACCCCTCCACTTT. The genes are TRBV18 and TRBJ1-6; possibly TRBD1 for D (6 bases). The germline V and J ends were trimmed by 3 bases and 6 bases, with 12 bases remaining between them. This CDR3 has 15 amino acids. Germline V gene lookup returns CDR1 KGHSH and CDR2 LQKENI.

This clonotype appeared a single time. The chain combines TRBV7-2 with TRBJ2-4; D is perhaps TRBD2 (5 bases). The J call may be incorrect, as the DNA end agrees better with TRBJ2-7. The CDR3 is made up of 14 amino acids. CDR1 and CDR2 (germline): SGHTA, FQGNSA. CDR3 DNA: TGTGCCAGCTCTTTAACTAGTAATTTAAACGAGCAGTACTTC. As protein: CASSLTSNLNEQYF.

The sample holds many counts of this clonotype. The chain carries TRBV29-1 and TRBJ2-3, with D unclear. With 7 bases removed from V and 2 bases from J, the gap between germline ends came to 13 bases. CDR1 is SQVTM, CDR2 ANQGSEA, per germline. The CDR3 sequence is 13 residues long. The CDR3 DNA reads TGCAGCGCCCGGACGCCATACACAGATACGCAGTATTTT. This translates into CSARTPYTDTQYF.

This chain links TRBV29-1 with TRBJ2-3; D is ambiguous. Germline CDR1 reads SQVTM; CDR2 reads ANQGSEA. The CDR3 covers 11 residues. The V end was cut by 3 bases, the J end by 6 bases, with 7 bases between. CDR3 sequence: CSVDNPDTQYF. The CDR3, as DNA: TGCAGCGTTGACAACCCGGATACGCAGTATTTT.

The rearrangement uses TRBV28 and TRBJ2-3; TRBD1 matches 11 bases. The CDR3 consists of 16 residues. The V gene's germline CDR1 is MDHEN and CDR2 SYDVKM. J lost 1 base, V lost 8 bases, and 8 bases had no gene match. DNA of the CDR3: TGTGCCAGCGAAGGACAGGGGGCATTCGGCACAGATACGCAGTATTTT. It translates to CASEGQGAFGTDTQYF. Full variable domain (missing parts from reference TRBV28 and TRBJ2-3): DVKVTQSSRYLVKRTGEKVFLECVQDMDHENMFWYRQDPGLGLRLIYFSYDVKMKEKGDIPEGYSVSREKKERFSLILESASTNQTSMYLCASEGQGAFGTDTQYFGPGTRLTVL.

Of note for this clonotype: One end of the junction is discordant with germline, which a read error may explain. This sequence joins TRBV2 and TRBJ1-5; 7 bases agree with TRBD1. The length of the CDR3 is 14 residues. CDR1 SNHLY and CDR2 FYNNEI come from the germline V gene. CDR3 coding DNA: TGTGCCAGCAGTGAAGGAAGGGGGCCAGGGCTGAAGGATTTT. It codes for CASSEGRGPGLKDF.

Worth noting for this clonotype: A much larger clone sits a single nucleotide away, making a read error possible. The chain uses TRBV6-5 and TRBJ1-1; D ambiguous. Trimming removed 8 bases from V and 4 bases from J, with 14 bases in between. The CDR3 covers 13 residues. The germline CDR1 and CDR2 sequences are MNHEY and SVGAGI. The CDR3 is CASGRTWGTEAFF. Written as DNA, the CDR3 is TGTGCCAGCGGCCGGACTTGGGGCACTGAAGCTTTCTTT.

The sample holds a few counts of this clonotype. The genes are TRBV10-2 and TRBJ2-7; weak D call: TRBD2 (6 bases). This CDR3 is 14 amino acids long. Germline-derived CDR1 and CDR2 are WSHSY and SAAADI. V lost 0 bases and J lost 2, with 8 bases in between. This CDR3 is CASSESGLPYEQYF. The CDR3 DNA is TGCGCCAGCAGTGAGTCGGGACTCCCCTACGAGCAGTACTTC.

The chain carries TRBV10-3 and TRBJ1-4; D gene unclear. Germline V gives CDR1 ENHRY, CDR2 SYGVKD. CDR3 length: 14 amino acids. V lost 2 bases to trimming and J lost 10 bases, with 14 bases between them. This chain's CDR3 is CAISEMPGNGKLFF. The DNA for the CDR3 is TGTGCCATCAGTGAGATGCCAGGTAACGGAAAACTGTTTTTT.

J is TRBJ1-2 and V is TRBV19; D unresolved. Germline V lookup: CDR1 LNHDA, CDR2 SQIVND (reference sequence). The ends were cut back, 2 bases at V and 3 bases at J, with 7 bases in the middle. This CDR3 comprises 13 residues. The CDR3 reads CASSISVYYGYTF. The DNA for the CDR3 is TGTGCCAGTAGTATATCAGTTTACTATGGCTACACCTTC.